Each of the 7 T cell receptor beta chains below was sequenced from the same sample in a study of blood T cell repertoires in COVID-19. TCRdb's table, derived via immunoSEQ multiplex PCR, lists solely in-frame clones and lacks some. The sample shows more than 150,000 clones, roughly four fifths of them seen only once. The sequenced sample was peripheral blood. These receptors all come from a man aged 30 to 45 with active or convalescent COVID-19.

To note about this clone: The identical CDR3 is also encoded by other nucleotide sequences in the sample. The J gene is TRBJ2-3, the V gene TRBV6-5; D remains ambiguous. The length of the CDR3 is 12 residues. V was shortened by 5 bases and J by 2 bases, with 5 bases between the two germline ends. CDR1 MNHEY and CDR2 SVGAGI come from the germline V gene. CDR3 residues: CASSQNTDTQYF. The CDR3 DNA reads TGTGCCAGCAGTCAAAACACAGATACGCAGTATTTT.

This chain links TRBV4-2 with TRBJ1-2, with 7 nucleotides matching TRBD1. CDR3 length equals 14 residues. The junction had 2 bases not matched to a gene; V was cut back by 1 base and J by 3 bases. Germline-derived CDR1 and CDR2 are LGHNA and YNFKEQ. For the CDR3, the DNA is TGTGCCAGCAGCCAAGCAGGACAGGACTATGGCTACACCTTC. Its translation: CASSQAGQDYGYTF.

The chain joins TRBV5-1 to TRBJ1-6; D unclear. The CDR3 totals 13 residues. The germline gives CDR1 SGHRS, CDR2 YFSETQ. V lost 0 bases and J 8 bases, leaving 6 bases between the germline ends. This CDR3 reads CASSLDRDSPLHF. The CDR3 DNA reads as TGCGCCAGCAGCTTGGATCGCGATTCACCCCTCCACTTT.

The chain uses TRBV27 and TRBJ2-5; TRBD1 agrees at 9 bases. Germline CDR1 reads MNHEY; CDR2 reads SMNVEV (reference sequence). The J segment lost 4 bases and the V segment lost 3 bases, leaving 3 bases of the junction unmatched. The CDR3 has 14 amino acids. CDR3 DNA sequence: TGTGCCAGCAGTTTTGGGACAGGGACAGAGACCCAGTACTTC. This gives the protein CASSFGTGTETQYF.

CDR3 nucleotides: TGTGCCACCAGTGATTTTAGACTAGCGGGAGGGCTCAATGAGCAGTTCTTC. Residues: CATSDFRLAGGLNEQFF. The J gene is TRBJ2-1, the V gene TRBV24-1, with 14 bases lining up with TRBD2. The CDR3 consists of 17 residues. The germline V gene has CDR1 KGHDR and CDR2 SFDVKD. Unmatched junction bases numbered 4, after V lost 1 base and J lost 6 bases.

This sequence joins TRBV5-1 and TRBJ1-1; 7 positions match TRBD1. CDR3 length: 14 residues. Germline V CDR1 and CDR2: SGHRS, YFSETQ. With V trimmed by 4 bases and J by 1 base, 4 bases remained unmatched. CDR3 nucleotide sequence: TGCGCCAGCAGCCAACAGGGGAGGAACACTGAAGCTTTCTTT. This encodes CASSQQGRNTEAFF.

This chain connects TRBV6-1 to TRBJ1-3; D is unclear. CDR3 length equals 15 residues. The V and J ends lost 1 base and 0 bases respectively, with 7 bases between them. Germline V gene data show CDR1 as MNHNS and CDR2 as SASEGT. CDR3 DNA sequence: TGTGCCAGCAGTGAAGACAGCAGCTCTGGAAACACCATATATTTT. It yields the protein CASSEDSSSGNTIYF.